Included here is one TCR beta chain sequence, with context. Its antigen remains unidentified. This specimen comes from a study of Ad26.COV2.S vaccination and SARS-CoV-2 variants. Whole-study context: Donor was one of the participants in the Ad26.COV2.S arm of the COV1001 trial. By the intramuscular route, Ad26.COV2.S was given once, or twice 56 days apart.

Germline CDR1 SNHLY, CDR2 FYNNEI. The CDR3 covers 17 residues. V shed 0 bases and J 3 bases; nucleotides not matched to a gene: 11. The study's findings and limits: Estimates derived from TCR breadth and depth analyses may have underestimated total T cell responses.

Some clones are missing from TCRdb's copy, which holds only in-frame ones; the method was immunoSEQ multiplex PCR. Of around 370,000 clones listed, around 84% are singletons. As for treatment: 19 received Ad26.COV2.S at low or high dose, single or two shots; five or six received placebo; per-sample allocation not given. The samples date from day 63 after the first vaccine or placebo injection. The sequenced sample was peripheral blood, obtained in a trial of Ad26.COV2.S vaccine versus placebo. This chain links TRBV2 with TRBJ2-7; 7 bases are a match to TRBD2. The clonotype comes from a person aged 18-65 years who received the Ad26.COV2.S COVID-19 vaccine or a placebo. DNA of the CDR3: TGTGCCAGCAGTGAAGCGCTTCCTGGGACTACCAGCTACGAGCAGTACTTC. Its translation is CASSEALPGTTSYEQYF.